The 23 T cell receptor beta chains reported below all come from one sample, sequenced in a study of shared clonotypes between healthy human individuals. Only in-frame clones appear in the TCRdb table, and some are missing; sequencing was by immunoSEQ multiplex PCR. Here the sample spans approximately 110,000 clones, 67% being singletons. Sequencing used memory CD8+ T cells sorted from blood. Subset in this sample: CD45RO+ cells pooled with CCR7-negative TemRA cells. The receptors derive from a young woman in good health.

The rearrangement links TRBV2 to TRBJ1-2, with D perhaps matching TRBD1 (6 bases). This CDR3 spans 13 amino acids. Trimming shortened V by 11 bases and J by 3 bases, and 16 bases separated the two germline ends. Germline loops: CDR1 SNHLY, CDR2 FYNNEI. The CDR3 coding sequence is TGTGCCGGTCGAGGGGGTTCTGACTATGGCTACACCTTC. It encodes CAGRGGSDYGYTF.

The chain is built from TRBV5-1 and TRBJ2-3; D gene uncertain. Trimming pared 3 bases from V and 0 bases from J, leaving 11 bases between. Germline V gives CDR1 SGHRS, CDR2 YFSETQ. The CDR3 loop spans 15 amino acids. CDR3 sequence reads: CASSSAVSSTDTQYF. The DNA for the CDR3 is TGCGCCAGCAGCTCCGCGGTTTCTAGCACAGATACGCAGTATTTT.

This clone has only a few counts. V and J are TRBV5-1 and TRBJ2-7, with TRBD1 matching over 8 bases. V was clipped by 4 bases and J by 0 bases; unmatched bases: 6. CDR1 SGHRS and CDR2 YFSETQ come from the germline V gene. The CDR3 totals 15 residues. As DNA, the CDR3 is TGCGCCAGCAGCCTCGGACAGGGACTCTCCTACGAGCAGTACTTC. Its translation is CASSLGQGLSYEQYF.

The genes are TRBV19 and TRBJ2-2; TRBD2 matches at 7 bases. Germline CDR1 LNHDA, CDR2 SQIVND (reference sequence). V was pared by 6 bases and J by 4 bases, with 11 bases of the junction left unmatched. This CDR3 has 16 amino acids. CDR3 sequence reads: CASSVRGGRSTGELFF. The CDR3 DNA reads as TGTGCCAGTAGCGTTAGGGGAGGGAGAAGCACCGGGGAGCTGTTTTTT.

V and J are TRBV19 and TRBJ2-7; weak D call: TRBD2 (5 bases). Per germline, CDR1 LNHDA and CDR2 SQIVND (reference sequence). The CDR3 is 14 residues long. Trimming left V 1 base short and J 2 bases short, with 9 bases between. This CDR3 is CASSIGGPTYEQYF. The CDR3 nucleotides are TGTGCCAGTAGTATAGGCGGGCCGACCTACGAGCAGTACTTC.

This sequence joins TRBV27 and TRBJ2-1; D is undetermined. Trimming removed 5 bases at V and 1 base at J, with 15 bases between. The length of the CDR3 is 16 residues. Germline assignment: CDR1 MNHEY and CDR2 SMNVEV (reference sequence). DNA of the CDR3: TGTGCCAGCAGTCCACTTAGGCGCCCATCCTACAATGAGCAGTTCTTC. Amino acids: CASSPLRRPSYNEQFF.

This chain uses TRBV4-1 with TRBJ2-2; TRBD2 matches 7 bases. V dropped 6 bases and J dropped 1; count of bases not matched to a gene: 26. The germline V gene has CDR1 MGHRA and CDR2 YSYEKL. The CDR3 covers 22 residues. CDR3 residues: CASSKKTLGRLAEVMNTGELFF. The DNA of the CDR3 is TGCGCCAGCAGTAAAAAAACTTTGGGGCGCCTAGCGGAGGTAATGAACACCGGGGAGCTGTTTTTT.

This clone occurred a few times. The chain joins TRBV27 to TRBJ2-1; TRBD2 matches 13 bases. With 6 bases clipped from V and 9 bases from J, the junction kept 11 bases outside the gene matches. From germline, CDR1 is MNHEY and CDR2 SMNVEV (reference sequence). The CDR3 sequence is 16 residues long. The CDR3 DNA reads TGTGCCAGCAGCCCTCCAGGACTAGCGGGAGAAGGTGAGCAGTTCTTC. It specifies CASSPPGLAGEGEQFF.

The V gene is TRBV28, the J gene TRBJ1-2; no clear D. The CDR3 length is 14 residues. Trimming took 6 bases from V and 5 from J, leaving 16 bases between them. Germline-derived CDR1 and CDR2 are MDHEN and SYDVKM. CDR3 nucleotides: TGTGCCAGCAGCCCCGGGTTGTTTGAGTATGGCTACACCTTC. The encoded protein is CASSPGLFEYGYTF.

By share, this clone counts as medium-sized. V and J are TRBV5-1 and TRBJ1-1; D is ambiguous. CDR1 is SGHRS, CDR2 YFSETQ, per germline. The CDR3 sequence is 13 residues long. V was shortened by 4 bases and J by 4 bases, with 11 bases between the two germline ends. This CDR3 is CASSPTVATEAFF. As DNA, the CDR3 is TGCGCCAGCAGCCCGACGGTAGCCACTGAAGCTTTCTTT.

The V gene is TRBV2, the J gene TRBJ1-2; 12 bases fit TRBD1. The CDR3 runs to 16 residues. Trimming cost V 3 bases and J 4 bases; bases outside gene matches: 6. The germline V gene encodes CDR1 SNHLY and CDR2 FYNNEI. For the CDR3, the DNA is TGTGCCAGCAGTGACGGGACAGGGGGCGCCGGCTATGGCTACACCTTC. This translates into CASSDGTGGAGYGYTF.

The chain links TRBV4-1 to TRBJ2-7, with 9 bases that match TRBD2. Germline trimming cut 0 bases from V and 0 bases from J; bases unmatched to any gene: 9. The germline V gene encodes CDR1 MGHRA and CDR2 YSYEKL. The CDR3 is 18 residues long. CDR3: CASSQELYSSGASYEQYF. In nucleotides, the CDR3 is TGCGCCAGCAGCCAAGAATTGTATTCTAGCGGGGCCTCCTACGAGCAGTACTTC.

Here the CDR3 DNA reads TGTGCCAGCAGTTTACCCAGGGGAGGTCACACTGAAGCTTTCTTT. Encoded protein: CASSLPRGGHTEAFF. This chain uses TRBV28 with TRBJ1-1, with D possibly TRBD1 on 6 matching bases. Germline assignment: CDR1 MDHEN and CDR2 SYDVKM. Trimming stripped 2 bases from V and 3 bases from J, with 13 bases between. The CDR3 runs 15 residues.

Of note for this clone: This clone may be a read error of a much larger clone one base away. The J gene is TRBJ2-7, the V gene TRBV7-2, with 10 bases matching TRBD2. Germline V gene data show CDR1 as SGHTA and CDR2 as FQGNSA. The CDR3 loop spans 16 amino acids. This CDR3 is CASSQGLAVSSYEQYF. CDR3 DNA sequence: TGCGCCAGCAGCCAAGGACTAGCGGTTTCATCCTACGAGCAGTACTTC. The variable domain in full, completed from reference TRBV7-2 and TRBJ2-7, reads GAGVSQSPSNKVTEKGKDVELRCDPISGHTALYWYRQSLGQGLEFLIYFQGNSAPDKSGLPSDRFSAERTGGSVSTLTIQRTQQEDSAVYLCASSQGLAVSSYEQYFGPGTRLTVT.

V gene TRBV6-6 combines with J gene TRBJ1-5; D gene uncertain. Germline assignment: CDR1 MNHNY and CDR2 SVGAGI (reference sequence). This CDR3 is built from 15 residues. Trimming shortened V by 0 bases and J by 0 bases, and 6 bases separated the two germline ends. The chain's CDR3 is CASSYSVLSNQPQHF. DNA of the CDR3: TGTGCCAGCAGTTACTCGGTCCTTAGCAATCAGCCCCAGCATTTT.

The CDR3 nucleotides are TGTGCCAGCAGCGACCCCCGGGACCCCTCCACAGATACGCAGTATTTT. Translation gives CASSDPRDPSTDTQYF. J is TRBJ2-3 and V is TRBV7-2; D is possibly TRBD1 or TRBD2 (5 bases each). CDR3 length: 16 residues. The germline CDR1 and CDR2 sequences are SGHTA and FQGNSA. Trimming took 5 bases from V and 2 from J, leaving 17 bases between them. The full variable domain, with the rest looked up from reference TRBV7-2 and TRBJ2-3, is GAGVSQSPSNKVTEKGKDVELRCDPISGHTALYWYRQSLGQGLEFLIYFQGNSAPDKSGLPSDRFSAERTGGSVSTLTIQRTQQEDSAVYLCASSDPRDPSTDTQYFGPGTRLTVL.

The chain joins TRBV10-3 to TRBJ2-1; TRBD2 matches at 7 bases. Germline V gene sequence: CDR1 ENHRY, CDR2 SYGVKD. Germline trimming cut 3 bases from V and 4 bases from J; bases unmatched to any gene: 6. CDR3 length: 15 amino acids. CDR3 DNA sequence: TGTGCCATCAGTGATGGTCTAGCGGTGTACAATGAGCAGTTCTTC. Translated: CAISDGLAVYNEQFF.

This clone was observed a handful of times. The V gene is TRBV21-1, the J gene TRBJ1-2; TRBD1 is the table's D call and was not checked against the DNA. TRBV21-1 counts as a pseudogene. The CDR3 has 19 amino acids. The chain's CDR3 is CASSTIRHRQGAQSYGYTF. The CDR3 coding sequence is TGTGCCAGCAGTACGATTCGCCATCGACAGGGGGCGCAAAGCTATGGCTACACCTTC.

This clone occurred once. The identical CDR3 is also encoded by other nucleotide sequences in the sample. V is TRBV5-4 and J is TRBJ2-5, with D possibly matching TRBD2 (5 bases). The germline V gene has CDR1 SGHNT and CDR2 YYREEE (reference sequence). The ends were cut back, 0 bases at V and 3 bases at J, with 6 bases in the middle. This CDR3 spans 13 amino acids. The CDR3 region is CASSLELEETQYF. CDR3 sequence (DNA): TGTGCCAGCAGCTTGGAACTAGAAGAGACCCAGTACTTC.

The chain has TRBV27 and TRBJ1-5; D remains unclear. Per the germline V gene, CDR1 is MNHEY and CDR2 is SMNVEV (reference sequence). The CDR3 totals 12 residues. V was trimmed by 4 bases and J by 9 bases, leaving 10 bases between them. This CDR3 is CASSSGRRPQHF. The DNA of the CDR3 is TGTGCCAGCAGTTCCGGACGGAGGCCCCAGCATTTT.

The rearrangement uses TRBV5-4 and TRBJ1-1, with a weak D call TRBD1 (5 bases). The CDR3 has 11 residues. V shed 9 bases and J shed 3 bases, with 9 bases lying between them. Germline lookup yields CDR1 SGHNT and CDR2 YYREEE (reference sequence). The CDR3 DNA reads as TGTGCCACACGGGGGGACACTGAAGCTTTCTTT. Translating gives CATRGDTEAFF. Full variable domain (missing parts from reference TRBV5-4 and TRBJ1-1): ETGVTQSPTHLIKTRGQQVTLRCSSQSGHNTVSWYQQALGQGPQFIFQYYREEENGRGNFPPRFSGLQFPNYSSELNVNALELDDSALYLCATRGDTEAFFGQGTRLTVV.

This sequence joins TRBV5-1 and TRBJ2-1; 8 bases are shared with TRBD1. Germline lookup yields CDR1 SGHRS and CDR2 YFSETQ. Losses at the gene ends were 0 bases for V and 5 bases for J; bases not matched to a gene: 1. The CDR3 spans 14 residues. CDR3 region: CASSLGQGNNEQFF. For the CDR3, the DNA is TGCGCCAGCAGCTTGGGACAGGGGAACAATGAGCAGTTCTTC.

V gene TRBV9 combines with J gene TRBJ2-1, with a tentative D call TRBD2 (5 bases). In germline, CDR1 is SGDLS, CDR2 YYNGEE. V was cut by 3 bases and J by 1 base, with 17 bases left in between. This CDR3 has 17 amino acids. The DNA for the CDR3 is TGTGCCAGCAGCGGTCCCCGGGGTCGTAAGTCCTACAATGAGCAGTTCTTC. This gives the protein CASSGPRGRKSYNEQFF.